This T cell receptor beta chain was captured by sequencing in a study of CD8 T cells in ankylosing spondylitis. General study points: A TCR beta motif made of 7 to 9 highly homologous variants seemed typical of ankylosing spondylitis blood. Earlier authors reported some of these motif variants in reactive arthritis synovial fluid and blood.

V was trimmed by 3 bases and J by 10 bases, leaving 12 bases between them. Looked up from germline, CDR1 is SGHRS and CDR2 is YFSETQ. This CDR3 spans 12 amino acids. About this clonotype: Its antigen is still unknown.

One entry per CDR3 protein results from TCRdb running MiXCR on the 5' RACE reads. The data hold under 550,000 distinct CDR3 sequences, with 25% to 30% observed a single time. The chain employs TRBV5-1 and TRBJ2-3, with a possible D match to TRBD2 (5 bases). Sequenced sample: blood, either unsorted or a sorted T cell fraction (not recorded which). This TCR came from a male donor with ankylosing spondylitis. CDR3 nucleotides: TGCGCCAGCAGCTCCGTACTAGAGGCGCAGTATTTT. Residues: CASSSVLEAQYF. Combining the CDR3 with reference TRBV5-1 and TRBJ2-3 gives the whole variable domain KAGVTQTPRYLIKTRGQQVTLSCSPISGHRSVSWYQQTPGQGLQFLFEYFSETQRNKGNFPGRFSGRQFSNSRSEMNVSTLELGDSALYLCASSSVLEAQYFGPGTRLTVL.